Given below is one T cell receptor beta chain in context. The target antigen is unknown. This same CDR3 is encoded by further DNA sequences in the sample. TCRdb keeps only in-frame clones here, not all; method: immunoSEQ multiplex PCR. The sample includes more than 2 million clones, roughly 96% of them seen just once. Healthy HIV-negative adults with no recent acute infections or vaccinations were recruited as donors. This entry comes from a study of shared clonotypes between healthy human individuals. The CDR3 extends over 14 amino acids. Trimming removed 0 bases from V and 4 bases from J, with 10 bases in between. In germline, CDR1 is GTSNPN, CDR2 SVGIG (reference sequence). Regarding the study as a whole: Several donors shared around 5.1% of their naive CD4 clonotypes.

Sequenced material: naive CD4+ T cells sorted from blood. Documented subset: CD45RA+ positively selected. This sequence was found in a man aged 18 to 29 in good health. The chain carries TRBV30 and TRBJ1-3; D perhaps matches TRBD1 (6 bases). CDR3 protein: CAWSVGGGGNTIYF. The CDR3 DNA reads TGTGCCTGGAGTGTAGGGGGAGGGGGAAACACCATATATTTT.